This TCR beta chain was obtained from a study of persistence of HIV-infected CD4 T cells. Study-level background: Up to roughly 180 mL blood was drawn at multiple time points; a couple of donors had single-time leukapheresis.

Sequencing used immunoSEQ version 4 in survey mode. The assay was immunoSEQ multiplex PCR, and TCRdb's table has in-frame clones only and misses some. There are roughly 28,000 clones in the sample; roughly 75% occur only once, and 0.65% to 0.85% lies in the top ten. V dropped 6 bases and J dropped 4; count of bases not matched to a gene: 7. Germline values: CDR1 LNHNV, CDR2 YYDKDF (reference sequence). The CDR3 contains 14 residues. For this clone: Its antigen is not known.

The stimulus was lysate of CMV-infected fibroblasts, around 9.3 ug/mL. CD40L/CD69 double-negative CD45RO-high memory CD4+ T cells were collected. The chain recombines TRBV15 with TRBJ2-3, with 7 bases identical to TRBD1. The receptor was derived from an adult woman with HIV who was CMV-seropositive. Sequenced here: CD4+ T cells sorted from PBMCs after approximately 20-hour stimulation, sampled from a patient who received antiretroviral therapy. The CDR3 sequence: CATSSRQGSDTQYF. Written as DNA, the CDR3 is TGTGCCACCAGTTCTCGACAGGGCTCAGATACGCAGTATTTT. Full variable domain (rest looked up from reference TRBV15 and TRBJ2-3): DAMVIQNPRYQVTQFGKPVTLSCSQTLNHNVMYWYQQKSSQAPKLLFHYYDKDFNNEADTPDNFQSRRPNTSFCFLDIRSPGLGDTAMYLCATSSRQGSDTQYFGPGTRLTVL.